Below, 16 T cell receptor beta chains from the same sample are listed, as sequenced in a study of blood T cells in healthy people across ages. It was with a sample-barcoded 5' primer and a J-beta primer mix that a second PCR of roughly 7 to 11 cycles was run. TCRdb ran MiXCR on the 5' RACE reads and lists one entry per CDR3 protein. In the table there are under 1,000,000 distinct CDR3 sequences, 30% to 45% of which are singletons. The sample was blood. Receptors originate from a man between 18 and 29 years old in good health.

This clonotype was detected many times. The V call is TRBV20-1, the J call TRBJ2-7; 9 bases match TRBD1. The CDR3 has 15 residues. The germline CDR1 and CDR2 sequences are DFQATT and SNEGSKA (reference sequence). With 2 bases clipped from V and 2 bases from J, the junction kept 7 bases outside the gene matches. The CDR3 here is CSARRTGQGTYEQYF. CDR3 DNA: TGCAGTGCTAGAAGAACGGGACAGGGAACCTACGAGCAGTACTTC.

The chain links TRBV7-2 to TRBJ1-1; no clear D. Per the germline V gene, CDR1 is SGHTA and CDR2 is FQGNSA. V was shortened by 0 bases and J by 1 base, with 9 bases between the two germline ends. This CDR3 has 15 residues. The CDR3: CASSLAGGQNTEAFF. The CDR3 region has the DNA TGTGCCAGCAGCTTAGCCGGCGGGCAGAACACTGAAGCTTTCTTT.

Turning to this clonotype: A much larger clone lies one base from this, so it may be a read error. This CDR3 is CASVRGGHSYNEQYF. CDR3 nucleotides: TGTGCCAGCGTTAGGGGGGGCCACTCCTACAATGAGCAGTACTTC. The chain links TRBV12-3 or TRBV12-4 to TRBJ2-7, with D possibly being TRBD2 (7 bases). The CDR3 totals 15 residues. Trimming left V 8 bases short and J 7 bases short, with 24 bases between.

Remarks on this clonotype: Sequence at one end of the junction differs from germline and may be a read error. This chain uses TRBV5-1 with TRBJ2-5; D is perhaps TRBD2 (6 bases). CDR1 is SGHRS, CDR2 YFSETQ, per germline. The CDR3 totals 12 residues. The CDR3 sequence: CASNLEGETQYF. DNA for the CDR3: TGCGCCAGCAACTTGGAGGGTGAGACCCAGTACTTC.

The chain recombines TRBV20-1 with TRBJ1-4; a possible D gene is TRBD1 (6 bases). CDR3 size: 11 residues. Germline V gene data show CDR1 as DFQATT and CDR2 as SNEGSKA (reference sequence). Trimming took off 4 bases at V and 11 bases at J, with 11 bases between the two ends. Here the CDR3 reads CSAKLGQKLFF. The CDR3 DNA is TGCAGTGCTAAACTCGGACAGAAACTGTTTTTT.

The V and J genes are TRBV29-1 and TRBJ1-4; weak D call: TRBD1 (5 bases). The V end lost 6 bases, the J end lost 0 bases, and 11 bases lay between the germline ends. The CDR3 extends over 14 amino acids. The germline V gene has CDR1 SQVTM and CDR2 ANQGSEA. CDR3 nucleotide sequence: TGCAGCGTGGCCGAGGGACCAACTAATGAAAAACTGTTTTTT. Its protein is CSVAEGPTNEKLFF.

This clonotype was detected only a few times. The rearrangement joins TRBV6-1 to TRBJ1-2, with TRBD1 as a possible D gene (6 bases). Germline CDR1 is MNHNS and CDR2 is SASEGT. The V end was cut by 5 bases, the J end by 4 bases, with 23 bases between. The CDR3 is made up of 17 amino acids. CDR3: CASSPRDIKREGYGYTF. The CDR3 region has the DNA TGTGCCAGCAGTCCCCGGGACATAAAAAGGGAAGGCTATGGCTACACCTTC.

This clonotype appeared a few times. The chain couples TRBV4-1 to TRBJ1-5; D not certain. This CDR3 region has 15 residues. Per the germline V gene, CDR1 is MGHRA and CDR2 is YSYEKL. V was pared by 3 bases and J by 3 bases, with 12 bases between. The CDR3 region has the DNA TGCGCCAGCAGCCAGGCCCTCGTCCTCAATCAGCCCCAGCATTTT. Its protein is CASSQALVLNQPQHF.

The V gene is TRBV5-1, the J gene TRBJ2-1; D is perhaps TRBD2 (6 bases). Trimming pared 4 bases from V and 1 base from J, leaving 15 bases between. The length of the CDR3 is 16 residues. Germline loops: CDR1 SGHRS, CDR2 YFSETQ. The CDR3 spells CASSGRTSRSYNEQFF. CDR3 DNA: TGCGCCAGCAGCGGGAGGACATCACGTTCCTACAATGAGCAGTTCTTC.

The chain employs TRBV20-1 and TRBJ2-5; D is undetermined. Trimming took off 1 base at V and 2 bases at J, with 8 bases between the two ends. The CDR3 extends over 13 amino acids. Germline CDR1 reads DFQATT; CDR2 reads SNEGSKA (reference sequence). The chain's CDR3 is CSARATEQETQYF. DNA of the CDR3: TGCAGTGCTAGAGCCACAGAACAAGAGACCCAGTACTTC.

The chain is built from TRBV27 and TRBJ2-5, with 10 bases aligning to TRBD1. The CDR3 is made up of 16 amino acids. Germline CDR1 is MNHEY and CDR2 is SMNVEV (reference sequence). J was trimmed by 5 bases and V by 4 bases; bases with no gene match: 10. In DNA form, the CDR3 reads TGTGCCAGCAGTTCGGGGACAGGGGCCGGTCGGGAGACCCAGTACTTC. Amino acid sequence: CASSSGTGAGRETQYF.

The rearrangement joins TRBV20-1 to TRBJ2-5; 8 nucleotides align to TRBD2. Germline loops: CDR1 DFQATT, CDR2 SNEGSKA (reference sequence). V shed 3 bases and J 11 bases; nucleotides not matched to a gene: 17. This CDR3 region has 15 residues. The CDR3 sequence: CSASPARGAYNEQYF. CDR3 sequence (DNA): TGCAGTGCTAGTCCTGCGCGGGGGGCCTACAATGAGCAGTACTTC.

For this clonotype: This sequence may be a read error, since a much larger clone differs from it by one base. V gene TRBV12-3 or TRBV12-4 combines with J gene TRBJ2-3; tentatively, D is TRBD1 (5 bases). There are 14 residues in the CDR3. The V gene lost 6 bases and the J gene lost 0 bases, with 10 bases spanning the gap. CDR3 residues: CASSPDMSTDTQYF. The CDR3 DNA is TGTGCCAGCAGCCCGGACATGAGCACAGATACGCAGTATTTT.

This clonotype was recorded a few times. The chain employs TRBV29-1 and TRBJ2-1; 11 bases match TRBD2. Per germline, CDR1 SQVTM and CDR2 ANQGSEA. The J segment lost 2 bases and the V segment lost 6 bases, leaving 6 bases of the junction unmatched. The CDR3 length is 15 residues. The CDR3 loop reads CSVDPGLAAYNEQFF. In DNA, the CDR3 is TGCAGCGTGGACCCGGGACTAGCGGCCTACAATGAGCAGTTCTTC.

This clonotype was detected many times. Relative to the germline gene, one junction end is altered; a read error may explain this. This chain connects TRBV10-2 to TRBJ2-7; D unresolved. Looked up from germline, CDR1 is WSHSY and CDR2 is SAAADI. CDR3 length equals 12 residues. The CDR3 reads CASSQSRYEQYF. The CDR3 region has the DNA TGCGCCAGCAGTCAGTCCCGCTACGAGCAGTACTTC.

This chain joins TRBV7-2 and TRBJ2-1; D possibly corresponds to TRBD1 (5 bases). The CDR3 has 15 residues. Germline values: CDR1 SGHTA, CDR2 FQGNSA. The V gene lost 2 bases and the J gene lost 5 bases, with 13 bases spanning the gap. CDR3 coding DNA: TGTGCCAGCAGCTTAAGGGGTACGGAAAACAATGAGCAGTTCTTC. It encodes CASSLRGTENNEQFF.